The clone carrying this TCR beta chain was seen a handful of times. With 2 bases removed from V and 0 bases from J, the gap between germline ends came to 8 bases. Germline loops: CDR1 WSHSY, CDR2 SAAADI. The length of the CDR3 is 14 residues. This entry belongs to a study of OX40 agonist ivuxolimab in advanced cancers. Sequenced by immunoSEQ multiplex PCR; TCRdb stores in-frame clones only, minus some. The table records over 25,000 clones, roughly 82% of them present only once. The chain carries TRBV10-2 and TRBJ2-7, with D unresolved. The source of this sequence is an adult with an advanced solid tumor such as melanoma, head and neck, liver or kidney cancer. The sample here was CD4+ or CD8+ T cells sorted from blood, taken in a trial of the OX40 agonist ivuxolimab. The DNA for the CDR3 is TGCGCCAGCAGTGAGGCGCGTATCTCCTACGAGCAGTACTTC. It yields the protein CASSEARISYEQYF.